The present TCR beta chain was sequenced within a study of blood T cell repertoires in COVID-19. TCRdb's copy holds only in-frame clones and misses some; the assay was immunoSEQ multiplex PCR. Of about 260,000 clones in the sample, around nine tenths were seen once. The CDR3 runs to 14 residues. Trimming took 3 bases from V and 3 from J; bases not matched to a gene: 1. The germline V gene has CDR1 SGHAT and CDR2 FQNNGV. V and J are TRBV11-2 and TRBJ2-3; 9 bases line up with TRBD2. The specimen was peripheral blood. The origin of this receptor is a man aged 35 to 55 who had recovered from COVID-19. The CDR3 bases are TGTGCCAGCAGCTTTGCGGGAGGGACAGATACGCAGTATTTT. This codes for CASSFAGGTDTQYF.